The T cell receptor (beta chain) under discussion was sequenced for a study of blood T cell repertoires in COVID-19. This clone has only one observation. The data were produced by immunoSEQ multiplex PCR, yet TCRdb's version contains in-frame clones alone and is incomplete. The sample consists of some 230,000 clones, around 87% of them appearing once. This clonotype was obtained from a woman between 45 and 60 years old with COVID-19, enrolled during active disease. Sequenced sample: peripheral blood.

The CDR3 loop is CASSLEGAEQPQHF. The CDR3 DNA is TGTGCCAGCAGCTTGGAGGGGGCAGAGCAGCCCCAGCATTTT. This sequence joins TRBV5-6 and TRBJ1-5; 7 bases are shared with TRBD1. The length of the CDR3 is 14 residues. V trimming: 0 bases; J trimming: 7 bases; junction bases outside the gene matches: 4. CDR1 and CDR2 (germline): SGHDT, YYEEEE.